This TCR beta chain appears in the sequencing data of a study of identical twins. Findings and caveats of the study: Sequences that were out-of-frame, alpha and twin-shared displayed an excess of low generation probability.

One entry per CDR3 protein, called by TCRdb with MiXCR from the 5' RACE reads. This sample has roughly 490,000 distinct CDR3 sequences, with around an eighth found just once. Germline V CDR1 and CDR2: SGHDN, FVKESK. V lost 1 base and J lost 7, with 26 bases in between. The CDR3 is 18 residues long. With respect to this clonotype: Its antigen is not known.

The donors were all healthy and Caucasian. This same sample was also taken into another study, of yellow fever vaccine responses in identical twins.

The receptor's source is a woman between 18 and 29 years old in good health. Sequencing used CD4+ T cells sorted from blood. This chain joins TRBV14 and TRBJ2-7; D gene unclear. This CDR3 is CASSQVVGLWSSSGEQYF. The CDR3 region has the DNA TGTGCCAGCAGCCAAGTGGTTGGATTGTGGTCCTCCAGTGGGGAGCAGTACTTC.